The 18 T cell receptor beta chains below come from one sample, sequenced in a study of shared clonotypes between healthy human individuals. Sequenced by immunoSEQ multiplex PCR; TCRdb stores in-frame clones only, minus some. The table lists about 330,000 clones, roughly 87% of them singletons. Sequencing was performed on memory CD8+ T cells sorted from blood. The subset: CD45RO+ cells pooled with CCR7-negative TemRA cells. The receptors were sampled from a man younger than 35 in good health.

The rearrangement links TRBV28 to TRBJ2-3, with D maybe TRBD1 (6 bases). Looked up from germline, CDR1 is MDHEN and CDR2 is SYDVKM. Trimming left V 5 bases short and J 2 bases short, with 11 bases between. The CDR3 length is 14 residues. CDR3 bases: TGTGCCAGCAGTGAACAGGGAACCACAGATACGCAGTATTTT. Its translation is CASSEQGTTDTQYF.

This clone showed up just once. This chain connects TRBV29-1 to TRBJ2-7, with 7 positions matching TRBD2. Germline CDR1 reads SQVTM; CDR2 reads ANQGSEA. The CDR3 has 12 residues. The V segment lost 0 bases and the J segment 6 bases; nucleotides outside the gene matches: 2. The CDR3 nucleotides read TGCAGCGTTGAAGATCTAGCGGCCGAGCAGTACTTC. Translation: CSVEDLAAEQYF.

The V and J genes are TRBV4-1 and TRBJ2-7, with D perhaps TRBD1 or TRBD2 (5 bases each). This CDR3 region has 13 residues. Germline lookup yields CDR1 MGHRA and CDR2 YSYEKL. V lost 4 bases, J lost 6 bases, and 13 bases lay in between. CDR3 bases: TGCGCCAGCAGCCGTCGGGACCGACTCGAGCAGTACTTC. It specifies CASSRRDRLEQYF.

The gene calls are TRBV4-3 and TRBJ2-3; 7 nucleotides line up with TRBD2. CDR3 size: 15 residues. Germline V CDR1 and CDR2: LGHNA, YSLEER. With 6 bases clipped from V and 3 bases from J, the junction kept 9 bases outside the gene matches. The CDR3 reads CASSTLGGSTDTQYF. The CDR3 bases are TGCGCCAGCAGTACCCTCGGCGGGAGTACAGATACGCAGTATTTT.

This chain joins TRBV9 and TRBJ2-3; 9 bases fit TRBD1. V was pared by 3 bases and J by 4 bases, with 0 bases of the junction left unmatched. Germline CDR1 is SGDLS and CDR2 is YYNGEE. There are 13 residues in the CDR3. The CDR3 DNA follows: TGTGCCAGCAGCGGGACAGGGGCAGATACGCAGTATTTT. It yields the protein CASSGTGADTQYF.

The V gene is TRBV4-1, the J gene TRBJ2-7; D call uncertain. Germline values: CDR1 MGHRA, CDR2 YSYEKL. V lost 0 bases to trimming and J lost 4 bases, with 10 bases between them. The CDR3 runs to 14 residues. As DNA, the CDR3 is TGCGCCAGCAGCCAAGATGGTCAGCCATACGAGCAGTACTTC. This gives the protein CASSQDGQPYEQYF.

This clone came up once. The CDR3 bases are TGCGCCAGCAGCCAAGAAAGCAGGAGCTCCTACGAGCAGTACTTC. This translates into CASSQESRSSYEQYF. This chain joins TRBV4-1 and TRBJ2-7; no reliable D call. V was cut by 0 bases and J by 0 bases, with 9 bases left in between. The germline V gene encodes CDR1 MGHRA and CDR2 YSYEKL. CDR3 length: 15 residues.

The gene calls are TRBV5-6 and TRBJ2-1; TRBD2 matches 12 bases. The CDR3 sequence is 16 residues long. Looked up from germline, CDR1 is SGHDT and CDR2 is YYEEEE. V trimming: 3 bases; J trimming: 7 bases; junction bases outside the gene matches: 8. DNA for the CDR3: TGTGCCAGCAGCTACCTGACTAGCGGGGGAGCAAATGAGCAGTTCTTC. This codes for CASSYLTSGGANEQFF. Full variable domain (outside the CDR3, taken from reference TRBV5-6 and TRBJ2-1): DAGVTQSPTHLIKTRGQQVTLRCSPKSGHDTVSWYQQALGQGPQFIFQYYEEEERQRGNFPDRFSGHQFPNYSSELNVNALLLGDSALYLCASSYLTSGGANEQFFGPGTRLTVL.

This clone has only one observation. The rearrangement joins TRBV6-1 to TRBJ1-2; D is uncertain. This CDR3 comprises 13 residues. Germline CDR1 reads MNHNS; CDR2 reads SASEGT. The V end lost 3 bases, the J end lost 8 bases, and 13 bases lay between the germline ends. Here the CDR3 DNA reads TGTGCCAGCAGTGAGGGTCACAGATCCGGCTACACCTTC. Its protein is CASSEGHRSGYTF.

The CDR3 region is CASSDRSDSNQPQHF. In DNA, the CDR3 is TGTGCCAGCAGTGATCGTTCGGACAGCAATCAGCCCCAGCATTTT. The V gene is TRBV2, the J gene TRBJ1-5; D gene ambiguous. Germline loops: CDR1 SNHLY, CDR2 FYNNEI. The CDR3 covers 15 residues. The V and J ends lost 3 bases and 1 base respectively, with 10 bases between them.

J is TRBJ1-2 and V is TRBV5-1; 8 bases fit TRBD1. There are 15 residues in the CDR3. Trimming removed 4 bases from V and 2 bases from J; junction bases left unmatched: 7. Germline V CDR1 and CDR2: SGHRS, YFSETQ. The CDR3 protein is CASSDLQGANYGYTF. The CDR3 nucleotides read TGCGCCAGCAGCGATCTCCAGGGGGCGAACTATGGCTACACCTTC.

The gene calls are TRBV7-8 and TRBJ2-3, with 12 bases that match TRBD2. CDR1 and CDR2 from the germline V gene are SGHVS and FQNEAQ. The CDR3 has 17 residues. V trimming: 4 bases; J trimming: 2 bases; junction bases outside the gene matches: 7. CDR3 DNA: TGTGCCAGCAGCTCATTTCTAGCGGGGGGGCCCACAGATACGCAGTATTTT. Protein: CASSSFLAGGPTDTQYF.

Comments on this clone: Other nucleotide sequences from this sample produce the same CDR3. CDR3 sequence: CASSLSSGYEQYF. CDR3 DNA sequence: TGTGCCAGCAGTTTATCATCCGGCTACGAGCAGTACTTC. V and J are TRBV27 and TRBJ2-7; D unclear. Trimming cost V 0 bases and J 3 bases, with 6 bases left between them. The germline V gene encodes CDR1 MNHEY and CDR2 SMNVEV (reference sequence). The CDR3 has 13 residues.

V usage is TRBV10-2 and J usage is TRBJ2-7; TRBD1 might be the D (6 bases). The V end was cut by 4 bases, the J end by 2 bases, with 6 bases between. The CDR3 totals 12 residues. Per germline, CDR1 WSHSY and CDR2 SAAADI. Here the CDR3 reads CASSGTAYEQYF. The CDR3 bases are TGCGCCAGCAGTGGGACAGCCTACGAGCAGTACTTC.

The gene calls are TRBV11-2 and TRBJ1-3; D unclear. Germline-derived CDR1 and CDR2 are SGHAT and FQNNGV. V was shortened by 2 bases and J by 0 bases, with 11 bases between the two germline ends. The CDR3 runs 16 residues. CDR3 sequence: CASSLNPRDSGNTIYF. Written as DNA, the CDR3 is TGTGCCAGCAGCTTAAATCCACGGGACTCTGGAAACACCATATATTTT.

The chain is built from TRBV4-3 and TRBJ2-5; 9 bases fit TRBD2. The CDR3 spans 17 residues. Germline CDR1 is LGHNA and CDR2 is YSLEER. J lost 2 bases, V lost 1 base, and 8 bases had no gene match. CDR3 in amino acids: CASSQVLASGTQETQYF. CDR3 bases: TGCGCCAGCAGCCAAGTGTTGGCTAGCGGGACGCAAGAGACCCAGTACTTC.

This chain joins TRBV29-1 and TRBJ1-1; 9 bases line up with TRBD1. Trimming removed 8 bases from V and 4 bases from J; junction bases left unmatched: 5. This CDR3 comprises 12 residues. Germline-derived CDR1 and CDR2 are SQVTM and ANQGSEA. The CDR3 loop reads CSTTDRGTEAFF. Written as DNA, the CDR3 is TGCAGCACGACGGACAGGGGCACTGAAGCTTTCTTT.

About this clone: The same CDR3 arises from other DNA sequences in this sample as well. The CDR3 DNA reads as TGTGCCAGCAGTTTACAAGGCGGAAATCAGCCCCAGCATTTT. As protein: CASSLQGGNQPQHF. The J gene is TRBJ1-5, the V gene TRBV27, with no clear D. Germline loops: CDR1 MNHEY, CDR2 SMNVEV (reference sequence). This CDR3 is 14 amino acids long. The V end lost 2 bases, the J end lost 4 bases, and 9 bases lay between the germline ends.